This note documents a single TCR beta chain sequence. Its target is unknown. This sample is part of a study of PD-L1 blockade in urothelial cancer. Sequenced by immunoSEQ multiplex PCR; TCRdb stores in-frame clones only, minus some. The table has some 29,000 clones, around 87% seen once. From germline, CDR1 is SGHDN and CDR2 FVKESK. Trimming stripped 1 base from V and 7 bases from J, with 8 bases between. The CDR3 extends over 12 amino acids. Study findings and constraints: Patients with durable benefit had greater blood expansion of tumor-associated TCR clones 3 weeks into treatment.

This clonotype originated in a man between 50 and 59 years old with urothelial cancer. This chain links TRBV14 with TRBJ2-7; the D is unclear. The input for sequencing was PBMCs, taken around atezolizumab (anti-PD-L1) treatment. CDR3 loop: CASSQGAWEQYF. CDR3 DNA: TGTGCCAGCAGCCAAGGGGCTTGGGAGCAGTACTTC.